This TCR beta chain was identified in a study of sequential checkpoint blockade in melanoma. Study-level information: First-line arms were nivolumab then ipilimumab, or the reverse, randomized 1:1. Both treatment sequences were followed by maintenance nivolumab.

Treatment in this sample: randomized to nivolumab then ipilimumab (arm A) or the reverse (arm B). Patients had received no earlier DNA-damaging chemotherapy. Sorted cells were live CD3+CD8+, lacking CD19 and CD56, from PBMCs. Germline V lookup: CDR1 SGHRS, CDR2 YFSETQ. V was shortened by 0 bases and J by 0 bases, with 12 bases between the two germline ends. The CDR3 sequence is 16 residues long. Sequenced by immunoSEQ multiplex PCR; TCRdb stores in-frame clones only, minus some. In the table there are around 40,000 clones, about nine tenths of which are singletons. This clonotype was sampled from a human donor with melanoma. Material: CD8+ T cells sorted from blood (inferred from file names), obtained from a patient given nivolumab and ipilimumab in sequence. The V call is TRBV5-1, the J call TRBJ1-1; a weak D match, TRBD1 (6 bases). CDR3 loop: CASSLAFQGLNTEAFF. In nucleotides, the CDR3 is TGCGCCAGCAGCTTGGCGTTCCAGGGGTTGAACACTGAAGCTTTCTTT.